These 24 T cell receptor beta chains originate from one sample sequenced in a study of T cells after yellow fever vaccination. TCRdb redid the calling of the 5' RACE reads with MiXCR, one entry per CDR3 protein. Of about 260,000 distinct CDR3 sequences detected, roughly 4% appear once; the ten largest clones hold about a fifth. The material was PBMCs, obtained 15 days after the yellow fever booster vaccination. The receptor set was obtained from a man aged 18 to 35 who received the YFV17D yellow fever vaccine.

This clonotype was observed at least ten times. V and J are TRBV7-9 and TRBJ2-5; TRBD1 matches 8 bases. Trimming removed 5 bases from V and 0 bases from J; junction bases left unmatched: 14. Germline V lookup: CDR1 SEHNR, CDR2 FQNEAQ (reference sequence). CDR3 length: 18 amino acids. The CDR3 sequence: CASSQDRGPPRYQETQYF. The CDR3 region has the DNA TGTGCCAGCAGCCAAGACAGGGGCCCTCCAAGGTACCAAGAGACCCAGTACTTC.

Ten or more counts support this clonotype. The rearrangement joins TRBV6-2 or TRBV6-3 to TRBJ1-1, with a possible D match to TRBD1 (6 bases). V was clipped by 2 bases and J by 0 bases, with 7 bases between them. This CDR3 comprises 14 residues. The germline CDR1 and CDR2 sequences are MNHEY and SVGEGT. This CDR3 reads CASSYAGVNTEAFF. In DNA form, the CDR3 reads TGTGCCAGCAGTTACGCAGGGGTGAACACTGAAGCTTTCTTT.

This clonotype has at least ten counts. The chain couples TRBV20-1 to TRBJ1-2; D unclear. Deletions cut 1 base from V and 4 bases from J, with 19 bases between. The CDR3 is made up of 16 amino acids. Germline CDR1 is DFQATT and CDR2 is SNEGSKA (reference sequence). The CDR3 loop reads CSARAGYKPYLYGYTF. The CDR3 bases are TGCAGTGCTAGAGCTGGGTATAAACCCTACCTCTATGGCTACACCTTC.

This clonotype appeared many times. This chain uses TRBV10-3 with TRBJ1-2, with 11 bases that match TRBD1. This CDR3 is 16 amino acids long. Unmatched junction bases numbered 7, after V lost 4 bases and J lost 3 bases. Germline-derived CDR1 and CDR2 are ENHRY and SYGVKD. This chain's CDR3 is CAISGQDRGQDYGYTF. DNA for the CDR3: TGTGCCATCAGTGGACAGGACAGGGGGCAGGACTATGGCTACACCTTC.

This clonotype has ten or more counts. The rearrangement joins TRBV5-4 to TRBJ2-1; D is tentatively TRBD1 or TRBD2 (6 bases each). This CDR3 has 15 amino acids. The V and J ends lost 4 bases and 6 bases respectively, with 17 bases between them. CDR1 SGHNT and CDR2 YYREEE come from the germline V gene (reference sequence). CDR3 region: CASSTGSRGGNEQFF. The CDR3, as DNA: TGTGCCAGCAGCACCGGGAGCCGAGGGGGCAATGAGCAGTTCTTC.

This clonotype was seen many times. This chain uses TRBV5-1 with TRBJ2-5; D is unresolved. Trimming took 4 bases from V and 5 from J, leaving 21 bases between them. CDR1 and CDR2 (germline): SGHRS, YFSETQ. The CDR3 is 16 amino acids. The DNA for the CDR3 is TGCGCCAGCAGCCCGAAGGGCTCTAGGGATGCGGAGACCCAGTACTTC. It is translated as CASSPKGSRDAETQYF.

This clonotype was observed at least ten times. The CDR3 loop is CASSQESYRVQYF. As DNA, the CDR3 is TGTGCCAGCAGCCAAGAATCTTACAGAGTTCAGTACTTC. The rearrangement uses TRBV14 and TRBJ2-4; D is undetermined. Germline lookup yields CDR1 SGHDN and CDR2 FVKESK. The CDR3 is 13 residues long. V dropped 0 bases and J dropped 11 bases, with 11 bases sitting between them.

This clonotype was recorded at least ten times. V usage is TRBV10-2 and J usage is TRBJ1-1; 10 nucleotides line up with TRBD1. The V and J ends lost 6 bases and 4 bases, in that order; junction bases with no gene match: 2. Germline lookup yields CDR1 WSHSY and CDR2 SAAADI. The CDR3 sequence is 13 residues long. The CDR3 spells CASRGQGSTEAFF. CDR3 coding DNA: TGCGCCAGCAGGGGACAGGGGAGCACTGAAGCTTTCTTT.

This clonotype was picked up many times. The rearrangement uses TRBV5-1 and TRBJ1-5, with D hard to call. The CDR3 extends over 14 amino acids. Deletions cut 0 bases from V and 3 bases from J, with 7 bases between. CDR1 and CDR2 (germline): SGHRS, YFSETQ. The CDR3 spells CASSLDSPNQPQHF. As DNA, the CDR3 is TGCGCCAGCAGCTTGGACAGCCCCAATCAGCCCCAGCATTTT.

Ten or more counts support this clonotype. The rearrangement joins TRBV19 to TRBJ1-5, with a weak D call TRBD1 (5 bases). Trimming shortened V by 1 base and J by 3 bases, and 13 bases separated the two germline ends. The V gene's germline CDR1 is LNHDA and CDR2 SQIVND (reference sequence). This CDR3 comprises 16 residues. In DNA form, the CDR3 reads TGTGCCAGTAGTATAGTTCCCAGGGCGGACAATCAGCCCCAGCATTTT. The encoded protein is CASSIVPRADNQPQHF.

This clonotype was recorded a few times. Germline and junction disagree at one end, which may indicate a read error. This chain joins TRBV7-9 and TRBJ1-1, with D perhaps matching TRBD1 (6 bases). Germline loops: CDR1 SEHNR, CDR2 FQNEAQ (reference sequence). The CDR3 covers 14 residues. CDR3 DNA sequence: TGTGCCAGCAGCCCACAGGGAAGGAACTCTGAAGCTTTCTTT. This codes for CASSPQGRNSEAFF.

This clonotype was detected many times. CDR3 bases: TGTGCCAGCAGTGAATATCTGGATTACGAGCAGTACGTC. Encoded protein: CASSEYLDYEQYV. The V and J genes are TRBV6-1 and TRBJ2-7; no clear D. The CDR3 sequence is 13 residues long. From germline, CDR1 is MNHNS and CDR2 SASEGT. V lost 2 bases and J lost 4, with 9 bases in between.

This clonotype was counted many times. This chain joins TRBV7-2 and TRBJ1-2; 7 bases agree with TRBD1. This CDR3 is built from 14 residues. V dropped 5 bases and J dropped 8; count of bases not matched to a gene: 11. Per germline, CDR1 SGHTA and CDR2 FQGNSA. The CDR3 coding sequence is TGTGCCAGCAGCACCGGGCCCCAGGGGGGCGGCTACACCTTC. Protein: CASSTGPQGGGYTF.

This clonotype was picked up many times. The genes are TRBV6-5 and TRBJ1-3; 10 bases are a match to TRBD1. From germline, CDR1 is MNHEY and CDR2 SVGAGI. There are 17 residues in the CDR3. V gave up 6 bases and J gave up 4 bases; unmatched junction bases: 12. The chain's CDR3 is CASSLAPGQGSGNTIYF. The DNA for the CDR3 is TGTGCCAGCAGCCTAGCGCCGGGACAGGGGTCCGGAAACACCATATATTTT.

Many counts were recorded for this clonotype. This chain uses TRBV4-2 with TRBJ1-2; D gene uncertain. Looked up from germline, CDR1 is LGHNA and CDR2 is YNFKEQ. With 0 bases removed from V and 2 bases from J, the gap between germline ends came to 10 bases. The CDR3 runs to 15 residues. The CDR3 coding sequence is TGTGCCAGCAGCCAAGATCCGGCGGAGAACTATGGCTACACCTTC. It yields the protein CASSQDPAENYGYTF.

Regarding this clonotype: A single base separates this from a much larger clone, so it may be a read error. The rearrangement links TRBV10-3 to TRBJ2-5, with 7 bases matching TRBD2. The CDR3 has 13 amino acids. The ends lost 10 bases at V and 4 bases at J; junction bases unmatched: 9. Germline V gene sequence: CDR1 ENHRY, CDR2 SYGVKD. The CDR3 loop reads CASSSGGPETQYF. The DNA of the CDR3 is TGTGCCAGCAGCTCGGGAGGACCAGAGACCCAGTACTTC.

This clonotype showed up many times. The chain uses TRBV5-6 and TRBJ1-5, with D tentatively TRBD1 (5 bases). This CDR3 is 14 amino acids long. In germline, CDR1 is SGHDT, CDR2 YYEEEE. Between the trimmed V and J ends, which lost 3 bases and 3 bases, there was a span of 10 bases. This CDR3 is CASSYLGVNQPQHF. The CDR3 DNA reads as TGTGCCAGCAGCTACCTAGGGGTCAATCAGCCCCAGCATTTT.

This clonotype was seen at least ten times. This CDR3 is CASSPEARSGHSYEQYF. CDR3 nucleotides: TGTGCCAGCAGCCCAGAGGCGCGGTCAGGGCACTCCTACGAGCAGTACTTC. The chain joins TRBV3-1 to TRBJ2-7, with TRBD1 as a possible D gene (5 bases). Germline CDR1 and CDR2: LGHDT and YNNKEL (reference sequence). The CDR3 runs 17 residues. V dropped 4 bases and J dropped 0 bases, with 19 bases sitting between them.

This clonotype was counted ten times or more. This CDR3 reads CASSQDFGGTEAFF. DNA for the CDR3: TGTGCCAGCAGCCAAGATTTTGGGGGAACTGAAGCTTTCTTT. The chain has TRBV4-2 and TRBJ1-1; possibly TRBD1 for D (5 bases). The CDR3 covers 14 residues. The V gene's germline CDR1 is LGHNA and CDR2 YNFKEQ. The germline V and J ends were trimmed by 0 bases and 5 bases, with 10 bases remaining between them.

The rearrangement joins TRBV20-1 to TRBJ2-5; 10 bases line up with TRBD2. Germline values: CDR1 DFQATT, CDR2 SNEGSKA (reference sequence). Trimming took 5 bases from V and 4 from J; bases not matched to a gene: 7. The CDR3 extends over 14 amino acids. For the CDR3, the DNA is TGCAGTGCTGACCCAACTAGCGGGGTAGAGACCCAGTACTTC. Its protein product is CSADPTSGVETQYF.

This clonotype was recorded many times. The chain combines TRBV5-1 with TRBJ2-2; possible D gene TRBD1, 5 bases. Germline V lookup: CDR1 SGHRS, CDR2 YFSETQ. The CDR3 contains 14 residues. Deletions cut 1 base from V and 5 bases from J, with 9 bases between. This CDR3 is CASSLWGRTGELFF. CDR3 nucleotides: TGCGCCAGCAGCTTGTGGGGCCGGACCGGGGAGCTGTTTTTT.

DNA of the CDR3: TGTGCCAGTAGTATAGATGGCACACCTTCCTACGAGCAGTACTTC. This sequence encodes CASSIDGTPSYEQYF. The rearrangement joins TRBV19 to TRBJ2-7; D is undetermined. This CDR3 comprises 15 residues. The V gene's germline CDR1 is LNHDA and CDR2 SQIVND (reference sequence). Deletions cut 0 bases from V and 1 base from J, with 10 bases between.

This clonotype was counted many times. This rearrangement joins TRBV14 to TRBJ2-5, with D possibly TRBD2 on 7 matching bases. CDR3 length: 14 residues. With 2 bases removed from V and 4 bases from J, the gap between germline ends came to 11 bases. Germline V lookup: CDR1 SGHDN, CDR2 FVKESK. CDR3 DNA: TGTGCCAGCAGCCAACGGGGGGCCGGAGAGACCCAGTACTTC. The encoded protein is CASSQRGAGETQYF.

This clonotype was recorded at least ten times. The chain uses TRBV12-3 or TRBV12-4 and TRBJ2-1; possible D gene TRBD1, 6 bases. Trimming pared 8 bases from V and 9 bases from J, leaving 20 bases between. CDR3 length: 14 residues. Written as DNA, the CDR3 is TGTGCCAGCGGGGATCTTCGCTCAGGGGCTGAGCAGTTCTTC. Protein sequence: CASGDLRSGAEQFF.